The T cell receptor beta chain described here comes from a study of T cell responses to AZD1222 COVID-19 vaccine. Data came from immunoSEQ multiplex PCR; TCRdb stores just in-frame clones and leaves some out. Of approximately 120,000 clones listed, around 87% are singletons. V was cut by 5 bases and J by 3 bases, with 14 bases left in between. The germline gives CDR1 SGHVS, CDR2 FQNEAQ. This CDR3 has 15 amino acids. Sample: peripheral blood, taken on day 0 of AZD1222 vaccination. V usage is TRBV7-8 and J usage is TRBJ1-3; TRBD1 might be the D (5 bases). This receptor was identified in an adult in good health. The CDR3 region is CASSPSGGVGNTIYF. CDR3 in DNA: TGTGCCAGCAGCCCCTCGGGGGGAGTTGGAAACACCATATATTTT.